These 7 T cell receptor beta chains share one sample of origin, sequenced in a study of blood T cell repertoires in COVID-19. Some clones are missing from TCRdb's copy, which holds only in-frame ones; the method was immunoSEQ multiplex PCR. The repertoire holds approximately 210,000 clones, with about 87% as singletons. Sequencing was carried out using peripheral blood. The receptor set was obtained from an older man with acute or convalescent COVID-19.

The chain carries TRBV28 and TRBJ1-5; 7 nucleotides agree with TRBD1. The CDR3 runs 15 residues. Germline assignment: CDR1 MDHEN and CDR2 SYDVKM. The J segment lost 0 bases and the V segment lost 6 bases, leaving 5 bases of the junction unmatched. This CDR3 reads CASRRQGHSNQPQHF. DNA of the CDR3: TGTGCCAGCAGGCGACAGGGTCATAGCAATCAGCCCCAGCATTTT.

In its sample, this clone was seen many times. This chain links TRBV6-6 with TRBJ1-1; 7 bases line up with TRBD1. CDR3 length: 12 residues. Trimming cost V 5 bases and J 6 bases; bases outside gene matches: 3. Germline loops: CDR1 MNHNY, CDR2 SVGAGI (reference sequence). Here the CDR3 reads CASSPGGSEAFF. The CDR3 bases are TGTGCCAGCAGTCCAGGGGGGTCTGAAGCTTTCTTT.

This chain joins TRBV7-8 and TRBJ2-7; D might be TRBD1 (6 bases). CDR1 is SGHVS, CDR2 FQNEAQ, per germline. Trimming removed 1 base at V and 5 bases at J, with 12 bases between. This CDR3 spans 14 amino acids. For the CDR3, the DNA is TGTGCCAGCAGCTTAGGAGGGGGTGGCGACGAGCAGTACTTC. Protein sequence: CASSLGGGGDEQYF.

J is TRBJ2-2 and V is TRBV6-5, with 8 bases that match TRBD2. The junction had 5 bases not matched to a gene; V was cut back by 7 bases and J by 1 base. The germline CDR1 and CDR2 sequences are MNHEY and SVGAGI. CDR3 length equals 15 residues. The CDR3: CASNLAGVNTGELFF. In DNA form, the CDR3 reads TGTGCCAGCAACCTAGCGGGCGTGAACACCGGGGAGCTGTTTTTT.

This clone turned up a few times. The chain joins TRBV7-2 to TRBJ1-4, with D unclear. Germline V gene lookup returns CDR1 SGHTA and CDR2 FQGNSA. The length of the CDR3 is 13 residues. Trimming removed 5 bases at V and 0 bases at J, with 4 bases between. CDR3 protein: CASSPSTNEKLFF. DNA of the CDR3: TGTGCCAGCAGCCCCTCAACTAATGAAAAACTGTTTTTT.

The chain has TRBV2 and TRBJ2-7, with D possibly being TRBD1 (6 bases). This CDR3 has 15 amino acids. Germline V gene lookup returns CDR1 SNHLY and CDR2 FYNNEI. The V and J ends lost 4 bases and 3 bases respectively, with 16 bases between them. CDR3: CASSAEAGASYEQYF. The CDR3 bases are TGTGCCAGCAGTGCAGAAGCAGGGGCGAGCTACGAGCAGTACTTC.

About this clone: Other DNA sequences in this specimen translate into the identical CDR3. V is TRBV19 and J is TRBJ1-1; the match to TRBD1 covers 7 bases. Germline V gives CDR1 LNHDA, CDR2 SQIVND (reference sequence). V shed 3 bases, J shed 0 bases, and the junction held 1 base outside the gene matches. The CDR3 runs to 14 residues. This chain's CDR3 is CASSITGVNTEAFF. CDR3 nucleotides: TGTGCCAGTAGTATCACAGGGGTGAACACTGAAGCTTTCTTT.